The T cell receptor beta chain described here comes from a study of OX40 agonist ivuxolimab in advanced cancers. In terms of the full investigation: The costimulatory receptor OX40 (CD134) was targeted by ivuxolimab, a fully human IgG2 agonistic monoclonal antibody. The point of sequencing TCRbeta in the periphery was to test whether ivuxolimab changed TCR sequence diversity and drove clonal T-cell expansion. A male proportion of roughly 80% and a mean age of approximately 60 years, ranging from about 20 to 85, were recorded for the dose-escalation cohort. Intravenous ivuxolimab was administered to patients every 2 weeks at six dose levels: 0.01, 0.1, 0.3, 1.5, 3 and 10 mg/kg. Partial responses occurred in three dose-escalation patients, of whom one had hepatocellular carcinoma and two had cutaneous melanoma. Prior anti-PD-1, anti-PD-L1 or anti-CTLA-4 therapy was permitted, and about two fifths of dose-escalation patients had received checkpoint inhibitors. The paper reports the monotherapy dose-escalation portion (N ≈ 50 patients) of the phase I ivuxolimab trial. Of the roughly 54 dose-escalation patients, hepatocellular carcinoma was present in around 19, melanoma in around 15, renal cell carcinoma in 9 and head and neck cancer in 9.

For sequencing of the TCRbeta CDR3 region, genomic DNA was extracted from the sorted cells. TCRbeta CDR3 regions were sequenced using the immunoSEQ Assay. TCRdb's version of the immuneACCESS table is confined to in-frame rearrangements and falls short of the full clone set. An unresolved V gene accounts for under half of the shortfall where checked; the remainder is of unknown origin. The sample contains roughly 23,000 clones, over 65% of them found a single time. Of the sample, 37% falls within the top ten clones. Patients with a history of autoimmune disease or receiving systemic immunosuppression were excluded from the trial. Peripheral blood for TCR sequencing was collected from all dose cohorts at baseline, on cycle 4 day 1, and on cycle 7 day 1. Samples came from an open-label, multicenter, first-in-human phase I dose-escalation trial of ivuxolimab. Adults with locally advanced or metastatic melanoma, renal cell, hepatocellular, or head and neck squamous cell carcinoma were enrolled in the trial. Before TCR sequencing, CD4+ and CD8+ T cells were separately sorted from peripheral blood.

In regard to this clone: This clone's antigen is unknown. Base qualities are not recorded, but no much larger clone differs from it by a single base.

Overall study outcomes, separate from this receptor: At doses from 0.1 to 3.0 mg/kg, clonal expansion was seen in both CD4+ and CD8+ blood T cells between baseline and week 6. Partial responders in the 0.1-3.0 mg/kg groups had among the lowest normalized peripheral clonal expansion, especially among CD8+ T cells. After ivuxolimab, expanded clones were on average more numerous among CD8+ T cells than among CD4+ T cells. Low levels of normalized T-cell clonal expansion were also seen in some nonresponding patients. The antigen specificity of the clonally expanded peripheral T cells was not determined.

Reading from cysteine to phenylalanine, the CDR3 counts 13 amino acids. Left in the record is the CDR3 DNA by itself, 39 bases read in frame from the first base. V drops 4 bases and J drops 1 base, leaving 8 bases in between. From the germline V gene (reference sequence), CDR1 is MNHNY and CDR2 is SVGAGI. The source is an adult with an advanced solid tumor such as melanoma, head and neck, liver or kidney cancer. The rearranged chain carries TRBV6-6 and TRBJ2-7; too little of a D gene remains to name it. The sequencing here drew on CD4+ or CD8+ T cells sorted from blood, taken in a trial of the OX40 agonist ivuxolimab. In nucleotides, the sequence is TGTGCCAGCAGTTTCGGGTCTTCCTACGAGCAGTACTTC. Translation gives CASSFGSSYEQYF.